This T cell receptor beta chain was observed in a study of response to subunit inactivated influenza vaccine. Trimming took off 6 bases at V and 0 bases at J, with 12 bases between the two ends. The CDR3 totals 16 residues. Per germline, CDR1 SNHLY and CDR2 FYNNEI. In regard to this clonotype: Its antigen is currently unknown.

Whole-study results and caveats: T cells newly recruited by each seasonal influenza vaccination are few, the authors suggested.

One entry per CDR3 protein results from TCRdb running MiXCR on the RT-PCR reads. Of a few hundred thousand distinct CDR3 sequences in the sample, 11% were seen once. The clonotype originates from a man aged 45-65 years who received an inactivated influenza vaccine. The source material was PBMCs from blood, sampled more than 35 days after vaccination. This chain uses TRBV2 with TRBJ1-6; no clear D. The CDR3 loop reads CASSGGFGSYNSPLHF. The CDR3 bases are TGTGCCAGCAGCGGAGGGTTTGGCTCCTATAATTCACCCCTCCACTTT.